The 20 T cell receptor beta chains in this list originate from one sample, sequenced in a study of T cells in Graves' hyperthyroidism and ophthalmopathy. TCR beta CDR3 regions were amplified from RNA transcripts. HTBI primers were the set used in a first-round RT-PCR of the TCR CDR3. TCRdb re-called the multiplex PCR reads with MiXCR, one entry per CDR3 protein. The sample includes approximately 360,000 distinct CDR3 sequences, approximately 15% of them seen just once. The sequencing sample was made of blood. These TCRs come from a woman under 30 with Graves' hyperthyroidism that later progressed to Graves' ophthalmopathy.

This clonotype has more than one count but fewer than ten. The chain carries TRBV6-4 and TRBJ2-1, with D unclear. CDR1 is MRHNA and CDR2 is SNTAGT in the germline V gene. Trimming stripped 2 bases from V and 1 base from J, with 9 bases between. The CDR3 consists of 15 residues. The CDR3 region has the DNA TGTGCCAGCAGTGACGTCGATGGGTCCTACAATGAGCAGTTCTTC. Translated: CASSDVDGSYNEQFF.

V and J are TRBV5-1 and TRBJ2-1; a possible D gene is TRBD2 (5 bases). The CDR3 sequence is 15 residues long. CDR1 is SGHRS, CDR2 YFSETQ, per germline. Trimming removed 0 bases from V and 6 bases from J, with 13 bases in between. DNA of the CDR3: TGCGCCAGCAGCTTGGGGTCCCGGAGGATCAATGAGCAGTTCTTC. Its translation is CASSLGSRRINEQFF. Based on the CDR3 plus reference TRBV5-1 and TRBJ2-1, the full variable domain is KAGVTQTPRYLIKTRGQQVTLSCSPISGHRSVSWYQQTPGQGLQFLFEYFSETQRNKGNFPGRFSGRQFSNSRSEMNVSTLELGDSALYLCASSLGSRRINEQFFGPGTRLTVL.

This clonotype turned up a few times. This chain links TRBV25-1 with TRBJ2-5; no clear D gene. The CDR3 loop spans 12 amino acids. Germline CDR1 and CDR2: MGHDK and SYGVNS. V lost 7 bases to trimming and J lost 5 bases, with 11 bases between them. The DNA of the CDR3 is TGTGCCAGCACGGAATTAGGGGAGACCCAGTACTTC. This codes for CASTELGETQYF.

The J gene is TRBJ2-3, the V gene TRBV18, with 8 bases matching TRBD2. CDR1 and CDR2 (germline): KGHSH, LQKENI. With V trimmed by 5 bases and J by 3 bases, 7 bases remained unmatched. This CDR3 contains 15 residues. DNA for the CDR3: TGTGCCAGCTCAGCAGACAGCGGGAGTACAGATACGCAGTATTTT. It specifies CASSADSGSTDTQYF.

This clonotype was observed a few times. The DNA for the CDR3 is TGTGCCAGCAGCCAAGGTAGGGGCGGTGGAGTCCAAGAGACCCAGTACTTC. It specifies CASSQGRGGGVQETQYF. This chain connects TRBV3-1 to TRBJ2-5, with D possibly TRBD1 on 5 matching bases. The CDR3 spans 17 residues. The germline V and J ends were trimmed by 1 base and 1 base, with 16 bases remaining between them. Germline values: CDR1 LGHDT, CDR2 YNNKEL (reference sequence).

This clonotype occurred many times. The chain has TRBV20-1 and TRBJ2-7; 7 nucleotides align to TRBD1. The CDR3 has 15 residues. Per the germline V gene, CDR1 is DFQATT and CDR2 is SNEGSKA (reference sequence). The ends lost 0 bases at V and 6 bases at J; junction bases unmatched: 11. The CDR3 loop reads CSARDGGTARGEQYF. The DNA of the CDR3 is TGCAGTGCTAGAGATGGTGGGACAGCCAGGGGCGAGCAGTACTTC.

This clonotype was found a few times. The gene calls are TRBV9 and TRBJ2-3; 8 positions agree with TRBD1. With 1 base clipped from V and 1 base from J, the junction kept 2 bases outside the gene matches. This CDR3 has 15 amino acids. Looked up from germline, CDR1 is SGDLS and CDR2 is YYNGEE. CDR3 in amino acids: CASSVQGARTDTQYF. The CDR3 DNA reads TGTGCCAGCAGCGTACAGGGGGCCCGCACAGATACGCAGTATTTT.

The CDR3 spells CASSPDRGFAEAFF. The CDR3 DNA sequence: TGTGCCAGCAGTCCAGACAGGGGGTTTGCTGAAGCTTTCTTT. The rearrangement uses TRBV27 and TRBJ1-1; 9 bases are shared with TRBD1. J was trimmed by 6 bases and V by 5 bases; bases with no gene match: 7. CDR3 length: 14 amino acids. Germline CDR1 and CDR2: MNHEY and SMNVEV (reference sequence).

There are many counts of this clonotype. This rearrangement joins TRBV12-3 or TRBV12-4 to TRBJ1-5, with a tentative D call TRBD1 (5 bases). The CDR3 is 17 amino acids. The V gene lost 7 bases and the J gene lost 0 bases, with 19 bases spanning the gap. The CDR3 reads CASTMGQSIYSNQPQHF. In nucleotides, the CDR3 is TGTGCCAGCACCATGGGGCAGTCGATCTATAGCAATCAGCCCCAGCATTTT.

The chain has TRBV7-9 and TRBJ2-2; D call uncertain. Germline V gene data show CDR1 as SEHNR and CDR2 as FQNEAQ (reference sequence). Trimming cost V 0 bases and J 5 bases, with 13 bases left between them. This CDR3 spans 16 amino acids. In DNA, the CDR3 is TGTGCCAGCAGCTTAGCGGCGGCCTTAGGGACCGGGGAGCTGTTTTTT. Protein: CASSLAAALGTGELFF.

There are a few counts of this clonotype. V and J are TRBV6-2 or TRBV6-3 and TRBJ1-6, with TRBD1 as a possible D gene (6 bases). From germline, CDR1 is MNHEY and CDR2 SVGEGT. The V gene lost 0 bases and the J gene lost 6 bases, with 12 bases spanning the gap. This CDR3 has 16 amino acids. CDR3 residues: CASSYSGGSINSPLHF. The CDR3 nucleotides are TGTGCCAGCAGTTACTCGGGGGGCTCAATTAATTCACCCCTCCACTTT.

At least ten counts were recorded for this clonotype. V gene TRBV7-9 combines with J gene TRBJ2-7, with D perhaps matching TRBD2 (5 bases). The CDR3 sequence is 14 residues long. V lost 5 bases to trimming and J lost 4 bases, with 15 bases between them. Germline V lookup: CDR1 SEHNR, CDR2 FQNEAQ (reference sequence). In nucleotides, the CDR3 is TGTGCCAGCAGCCTGAGCGACGGGAAATACGAGCAGTACTTC. This encodes CASSLSDGKYEQYF.

This clonotype was detected ten times or more. The chain joins TRBV2 to TRBJ1-1; 7 nucleotides match TRBD1. This CDR3 region has 12 residues. V lost 9 bases, J lost 2 bases, and 3 bases stayed unmatched. Looked up from germline, CDR1 is SNHLY and CDR2 is FYNNEI. CDR3 sequence (DNA): TGTGCCAGAAGACAGGGAAACACTGAAGCTTTCTTT. Residues: CARRQGNTEAFF.

This clonotype has just a few counts. The J gene is TRBJ1-2, the V gene TRBV6-1; no reliable D call. This CDR3 spans 14 amino acids. V was cut by 6 bases and J by 5 bases, with 16 bases left in between. Germline CDR1 and CDR2: MNHNS and SASEGT. Here the CDR3 reads CASSVGSPRYGYTF. For the CDR3, the DNA is TGTGCCAGCAGCGTAGGCAGTCCAAGGTATGGCTACACCTTC.

This clonotype was recorded at least ten times. The chain combines TRBV20-1 with TRBJ1-2; 7 bases map to TRBD1. Unmatched junction bases numbered 10, after V lost 6 bases and J lost 6 bases. The CDR3 runs 13 residues. Germline lookup yields CDR1 DFQATT and CDR2 SNEGSKA (reference sequence). The CDR3 DNA reads TGCAGTGCCGACCTGGGGACAGTGGATGGCTACACCTTC. It yields the protein CSADLGTVDGYTF.

This clonotype was detected a few times. CDR3 residues: CASSESLSSYNEQFF. In DNA, the CDR3 is TGTGCCAGCAGCGAGAGCCTTAGCTCCTACAATGAGCAGTTCTTC. V and J are TRBV13 and TRBJ2-1; D gene unclear. CDR3 length: 15 amino acids. The germline V and J ends were trimmed by 5 bases and 0 bases, with 11 bases remaining between them. Germline CDR1 is PRHDT and CDR2 is FYEKMQ (reference sequence).

At least ten counts were recorded for this clonotype. V and J are TRBV28 and TRBJ1-5; D is undetermined. With 4 bases removed from V and 4 bases from J, the gap between germline ends came to 11 bases. This CDR3 has 14 amino acids. CDR1 is MDHEN, CDR2 SYDVKM, per germline. The CDR3 sequence: CASSYLGGNQPQHF. The CDR3 nucleotides read TGTGCCAGCAGTTACTTGGGAGGAAATCAGCCCCAGCATTTT.

This clonotype has a count of ten or more. V is TRBV2 and J is TRBJ2-7; maybe TRBD1 (6 bases). Between the trimmed V and J ends, which lost 5 bases and 6 bases, there was a span of 8 bases. Germline V gene data show CDR1 as SNHLY and CDR2 as FYNNEI. The CDR3 loop spans 11 amino acids. CDR3 amino acids: CASSTGSEQYF. The CDR3 coding sequence is TGTGCCAGCAGTACAGGGTCCGAGCAGTACTTC.

The table lists this clonotype with a few counts. The chain employs TRBV15 and TRBJ1-1; D is unclear. The CDR3 is 12 residues long. The germline CDR1 and CDR2 sequences are LNHNV and YYDKDF (reference sequence). The ends were cut back, 1 base at V and 3 bases at J, with 3 bases in the middle. CDR3 coding DNA: TGTGCCACCAGCAGAGTGGACACTGAAGCTTTCTTT. The encoded protein is CATSRVDTEAFF.

In this sample, this clonotype turned up a few times. V gene TRBV10-2 combines with J gene TRBJ2-3, with D hard to call. Germline V lookup: CDR1 WSHSY, CDR2 SAAADI. The CDR3 runs to 15 residues. The V and J ends lost 1 base and 0 bases respectively, with 8 bases between them. CDR3 in DNA: TGCGCCAGCAGTGAGTTCGGCCAGAGCACAGATACGCAGTATTTT. Its translation is CASSEFGQSTDTQYF.